What follows is one T cell receptor beta chain and its context. Its antigen is unknown. The data belong to a study of CD8 T cells in Susac syndrome. Regarding the study as a whole: The study's TCR sequencing and HLA analysis drew on a certain number of individuals. That number was acknowledged as relatively small.

Sequencing of TCR beta covered CD8+ and CD4+ T cells obtained from blood. Random hexamers primed reverse transcription of 0.5 to 1 ug RNA. immunoSEQ multiplex PCR amplified TCR beta CDR3 across 54 Vbeta, 13 Jbeta. MiXCR was run by TCRdb on the immunoSEQ multiplex PCR reads, yielding one entry per CDR3 protein. In the table there are some 80,000 distinct CDR3 sequences, roughly 93% of which are singletons. This receptor was taken from a human donor in good health. The specimen was CD8+ T cells from PBMCs.

The CDR3 bases are TGTGCCAGCAGCTTGCCAGACTGGAATGAGCAGTTCTTC. Translation: CASSLPDWNEQFF. The genes are TRBV5-5 and TRBJ2-1; D unresolved. This CDR3 is 13 amino acids long. V shed 1 base and J shed 7 bases, with 9 bases lying between them. Germline V gives CDR1 SGHKS, CDR2 YYEKEE (reference sequence).